This paragraph reports one T cell receptor (beta chain). The target of this receptor is not known. The input lacks base qualities; no much larger clone sits a single base away. The sample's treatment or condition label, in plain terms: roughly 10-day PBMC culture with coronavirus spike peptide pools or control peptides (ViraFEST assay). The ViraFEST assay was used in the study, in which antigen-specific T cells were expanded with peptide pools and expanded clonotypes were subsequently identified by TCR sequencing. Healthy vaccine recipients had no prior SARS-CoV-2 infection, confirmed by negative nucleocapsid antibody tests before and after vaccination. Each well held 2 million to 2.5 million PBMCs cultured with approximately 9.1 ug/ml peptide pools in IMDM containing approximately 5% human AB serum and roughly 9 IU/ml IL-2. On days 3 and 7, half of the culture medium was replaced with fresh IL-2-containing medium. Once the cells had been in culture for approximately 10 days, the EasySep CD4+ T cell isolation kit was used to isolate CD4+ T cells by negative selection. Ficoll-Paque Plus gradient centrifugation was used to isolate PBMCs from whole blood, and the isolated PBMCs were then either used fresh or cryopreserved at -140C. Triplicate wells were generally used for each culture condition.

The germline V gene specifies KGHDR as CDR1 and SFDVKD as CDR2. V is cut back by 9 bases and J by 2 bases, with 3 bases in the junction unmatched. Measured from the cysteine to the phenylalanine, the CDR3 is 13 residues long. Here the CDR3 DNA is all that survives: 39 bases in frame from base 1. The entry originates in a study of vaccination and CD4 T cells after COVID-19 (dated by TCRdb to between 2021 and 2022). Describing the broader study: Six males and four females were included in the convalescent cohort, with two Hispanic individuals, seven Caucasians, two Asians and one multiracial person represented. Two doses of either the Pfizer-BioNTech BNT162b2 vaccine (n=8) or the Moderna mRNA-1273 vaccine (n=2) were administered to participants. Post-COVID blood samples from convalescent patients were collected a median of approximately 93 days after diagnosis, with a range of roughly 30 to 170 days. Post-vaccine blood samples were collected a median of about 69 days after the second vaccine dose, ranging from about 13 to 241 days. Overlapping spike peptide pools from SARS-CoV-2 and from the common cold coronaviruses HCoV-NL63, HCoV-OC43 and HCoV-229E were used as culture stimuli. Control cultures received a CEFX viral epitope pool as the positive control, an HIV-1 Nef peptide pool as the negative control, or no peptide. In around nine COVID-19 convalescent patients and 4 infection-naive healthy vaccine recipients, the spike-specific CD4+ TCR repertoire before mRNA vaccination was compared with the repertoire after mRNA vaccination. What the work shows at the level of the full study, not this receptor alone: Of the vaccine-specific clones found in convalescent patients, nearly all (304 of 307) were mono-reactive for SARS-CoV-2 spike instead of being cross-reactive with common cold coronaviruses. Although the median number of SARS-CoV-2-reactive clonotypes went up from roughly 19 after infection to 38 after vaccination, the increase was not significant. In convalescent patients, a median around 86% of post-vaccine SARS-CoV-2-reactive clones were detected only after vaccination, suggesting vaccine-specific priming. Only a relatively small number of convalescent patients were included in the study, and early timepoints following natural infection were not analyzed.

The method was PCR. TCR sequencing of DNA from cultured CD4+ T cells used the Oncomine TCR Beta short-read assay at the Johns Hopkins FTIC core. The QIAamp micro DNA kit was used to extract genomic DNA from the cultured CD4+ T cells. The Oncomine TCR Beta libraries from cultured CD4+ T cells were pooled using unique dual indexes and then sequenced on an Illumina iSeq 100. Per the original workflow: Non-productive sequences were removed, and CDR3s that did not start with C, did not end with F or W, or were shorter than 7 amino acids were discarded. The MANAFEST web application was used to identify antigen-specific clonotypes by comparing peptide-stimulated wells against reference wells and other culture wells. An FDR below 0.05, an odds ratio above 5, and a productive frequency above 0.1% in at least two of three replicate wells were required for clones to be considered positive. Cross-reactive clonotypes were defined as significantly expanded in both SARS-CoV-2 spike wells and at least one common cold coronavirus spike condition. Levenshtein distances (stringdist) and unrooted phylogenetic trees (ape) in R version 3.6.1 were used to assess CDR3 homology. TCRdb applied fastp at Q25 and MiXCR to the public reads, then kept only in-frame beta chains. Each record represents a unique CDR3 protein, reported with the most common genes and DNA among its rows. TCRdb, not the authors, supplied the V and J calls. Across this sample there are about 23,000 distinct CDR3 sequences, with approximately 67% seen only once. The top ten constitute roughly 22% of the sample.

The chain is assembled from TRBV24-1 and TRBJ1-2; 9 bases in the middle match TRBD1. The sample in question was CD4+ T cells from blood, cultured in vitro, obtained after SARS-CoV-2 vaccination. This sequence was found in a human donor who received a COVID-19 vaccine. The CDR3 loop reads CATLGTGNYGYTF. The nucleotides read TGTGCCACCTTAGGGACAGGGAACTATGGCTACACCTTC.